One sample yielded the 16 T cell receptor beta chains listed below, sequenced in a study of shared T cell receptors in the human thymus. Using immunoSEQ multiplex PCR, the repertoire was profiled, and TCRdb retains in-frame clones only, with some absent. The sample gives approximately 730,000 clones, approximately 83% of which show up once; 0.0095% to 0.013% is in the top ten. These data were likewise used in another study, on human thymus T cells.

Sequencing used thymocytes. These receptor sequences come from a girl under three years old with a congenital heart defect.

The chain recombines TRBV15 with TRBJ2-7; D gene unclear. CDR1 is LNHNV, CDR2 YYDKDF, per germline (reference sequence). The length of the CDR3 is 13 residues. V lost 0 bases to trimming and J lost 4 bases, with 7 bases between them. The CDR3 bases are TGTGCCACCAGCAGAGATTCAACATACGAGCAGTACTTC. Amino acid sequence: CATSRDSTYEQYF.

This sequence joins TRBV6-1 and TRBJ2-7, with 7 positions matching TRBD1. The junction had 7 bases not matched to a gene; V was cut back by 6 bases and J by 2 bases. From germline, CDR1 is MNHNS and CDR2 SASEGT. The CDR3 is 14 residues long. For the CDR3, the DNA is TGTGCCAGCAGGCCCGGGACAGAGGCCTACGAGCAGTACTTC. Amino acids: CASRPGTEAYEQYF.

The chain carries TRBV28 and TRBJ2-5; no firm D call. The germline V gene has CDR1 MDHEN and CDR2 SYDVKM. This CDR3 is built from 13 residues. Trimming shortened V by 3 bases and J by 1 base, and 6 bases separated the two germline ends. CDR3 DNA: TGTGCCAGCAGTTTTAGCCTCCAAGAGACCCAGTACTTC. Protein sequence: CASSFSLQETQYF.

This sequence joins TRBV19 and TRBJ1-5; maybe TRBD1 (5 bases). The germline gives CDR1 LNHDA, CDR2 SQIVND (reference sequence). The V gene lost 3 bases and the J gene lost 4 bases, with 16 bases spanning the gap. This CDR3 spans 16 amino acids. The CDR3 is CASSIRALPFNQPQHF. Here the CDR3 DNA reads TGTGCCAGTAGTATCAGGGCCCTACCCTTTAATCAGCCCCAGCATTTT.

This sequence joins TRBV2 and TRBJ2-5; D is perhaps TRBD2 (5 bases). Germline values: CDR1 SNHLY, CDR2 FYNNEI. The CDR3 has 15 residues. Trimming took off 0 bases at V and 6 bases at J, with 14 bases between the two ends. The CDR3 here is CASSEASAEWKTQYF. CDR3 DNA: TGTGCCAGCAGTGAAGCTTCAGCGGAATGGAAGACCCAGTACTTC.

V and J are TRBV6-6 and TRBJ1-3; D gene ambiguous. Looked up from germline, CDR1 is MNHNY and CDR2 is SVGAGI (reference sequence). V lost 8 bases and J lost 0, with 17 bases in between. The CDR3 runs to 16 residues. CDR3 nucleotides: TGTGCCAGCCACCCGACGGGGAAGCTCTCTGGAAACACCATATATTTT. It yields the protein CASHPTGKLSGNTIYF.

This chain connects TRBV19 to TRBJ1-5, with TRBD1 matching 9 bases. V lost 10 bases, J lost 3 bases, and 13 bases stayed unmatched. The CDR3 sequence is 16 residues long. Germline assignment: CDR1 LNHDA and CDR2 SQIVND (reference sequence). The CDR3 loop reads CANPPLGQGYNQPQHF. The CDR3 DNA reads TGTGCCAACCCCCCCCTGGGACAGGGTTACAATCAGCCCCAGCATTTT.

In its sample, this clone was seen a few times. The CDR3 DNA follows: TGTGCCACCAGACGGGGACTGTTTCCGAACACTGAAGCTTTCTTT. As protein: CATRRGLFPNTEAFF. The chain links TRBV15 to TRBJ1-1, with D perhaps matching TRBD1 (5 bases). V was clipped by 6 bases and J by 1 base, with 15 bases between them. This CDR3 is built from 15 residues. Germline assignment: CDR1 LNHNV and CDR2 YYDKDF (reference sequence).

The rearrangement uses TRBV7-2 and TRBJ1-6; 7 nucleotides line up with TRBD1. V lost 5 bases, J lost 7 bases, and 5 bases stayed unmatched. The CDR3 covers 14 residues. Germline V gene lookup returns CDR1 SGHTA and CDR2 FQGNSA. CDR3: CASSPGTDNSPLHF. The CDR3 DNA sequence: TGTGCCAGCAGCCCCGGGACAGACAATTCACCCCTCCACTTT.

The chain has TRBV5-8 and TRBJ2-1, with 12 bases that match TRBD2. CDR1 is SGHTS and CDR2 is YDEGEE in the germline V gene. J was trimmed by 0 bases and V by 0 bases; bases with no gene match: 7. The CDR3 contains 19 residues. CDR3 loop: CASSLGASGGDSSYNEQFF. The CDR3 coding sequence is TGTGCCAGCAGCTTGGGGGCTAGCGGGGGGGACAGCTCCTACAATGAGCAGTTCTTC.

This rearrangement joins TRBV19 to TRBJ2-3; 9 nucleotides line up with TRBD1. J lost 3 bases, V lost 6 bases, and 1 base had no gene match. The germline CDR1 and CDR2 sequences are LNHDA and SQIVND (reference sequence). The CDR3 loop spans 13 amino acids. The CDR3 DNA follows: TGTGCCAGTAGGGACAGGGGAACAGATACGCAGTATTTT. Translating gives CASRDRGTDTQYF.

The chain recombines TRBV15 with TRBJ2-3; TRBD2 agrees at 13 bases. The junction had 6 bases not matched to a gene; V was cut back by 1 base and J by 8 bases. The CDR3 spans 16 residues. The germline CDR1 and CDR2 sequences are LNHNV and YYDKDF (reference sequence). The CDR3 is CATSRGGTSGVGTQYF. Written as DNA, the CDR3 is TGTGCCACCAGCAGAGGAGGGACTAGCGGGGTGGGTACGCAGTATTTT.

The chain is built from TRBV5-6 and TRBJ1-6; 7 bases map to TRBD1. V shed 0 bases, J shed 6 bases, and the junction held 6 bases outside the gene matches. The CDR3 has 16 residues. Germline assignment: CDR1 SGHDT and CDR2 YYEEEE. The CDR3 DNA sequence: TGTGCCAGCAGCTTGGATCACGACAGGGCTAATTCACCCCTCCACTTT. Translated, it gives CASSLDHDRANSPLHF.

The chain links TRBV15 to TRBJ1-1; TRBD1 might be the D (5 bases). This CDR3 spans 13 amino acids. Germline CDR1 and CDR2: LNHNV and YYDKDF (reference sequence). The V gene lost 9 bases and the J gene lost 0 bases, with 11 bases spanning the gap. In DNA form, the CDR3 reads TGTGCCACAAAGGGGTGGATGAACACTGAAGCTTTCTTT. Protein: CATKGWMNTEAFF.

The chain joins TRBV27 to TRBJ1-2; no clear D. CDR3 size: 15 residues. V was cut by 4 bases and J by 5 bases, with 17 bases left in between. CDR1 is MNHEY and CDR2 is SMNVEV in the germline V gene (reference sequence). In DNA form, the CDR3 reads TGTGCCAGCAGTTGGGGAGTCTCGAGGGAGTATGGCTACACCTTC. Its protein is CASSWGVSREYGYTF.

This clone has a single count. The chain joins TRBV5-5 to TRBJ2-3, with D possibly matching TRBD1 (6 bases). Per the germline V gene, CDR1 is SGHKS and CDR2 is YYEKEE (reference sequence). The V end was cut by 1 base, the J end by 0 bases, with 12 bases between. The CDR3 has 16 residues. DNA of the CDR3: TGTGCCAGCAGCTTGTTGCCAGGGGCTAGCACAGATACGCAGTATTTT. As protein: CASSLLPGASTDTQYF.